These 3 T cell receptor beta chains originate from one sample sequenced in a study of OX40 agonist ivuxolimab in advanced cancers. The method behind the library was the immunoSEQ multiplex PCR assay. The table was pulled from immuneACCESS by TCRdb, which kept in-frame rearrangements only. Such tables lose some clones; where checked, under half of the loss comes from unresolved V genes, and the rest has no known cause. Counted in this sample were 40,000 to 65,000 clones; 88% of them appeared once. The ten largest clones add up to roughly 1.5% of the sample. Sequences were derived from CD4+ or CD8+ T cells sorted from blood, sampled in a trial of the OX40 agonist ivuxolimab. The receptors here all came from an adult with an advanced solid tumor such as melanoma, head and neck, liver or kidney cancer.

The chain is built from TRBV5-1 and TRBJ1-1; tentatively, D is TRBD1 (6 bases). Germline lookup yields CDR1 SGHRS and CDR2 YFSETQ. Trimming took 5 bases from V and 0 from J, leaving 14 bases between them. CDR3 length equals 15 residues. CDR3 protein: CASSPGTWLNTEAFF. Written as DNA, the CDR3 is TGCGCCAGCAGTCCCGGGACATGGCTGAACACTGAAGCTTTCTTT.

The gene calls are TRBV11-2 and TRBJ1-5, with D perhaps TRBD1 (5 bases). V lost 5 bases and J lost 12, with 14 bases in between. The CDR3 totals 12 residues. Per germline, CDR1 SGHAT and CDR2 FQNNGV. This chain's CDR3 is CASSTSGGYQHF. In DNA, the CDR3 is TGTGCCAGCAGCACCTCGGGGGGGTACCAGCATTTT.

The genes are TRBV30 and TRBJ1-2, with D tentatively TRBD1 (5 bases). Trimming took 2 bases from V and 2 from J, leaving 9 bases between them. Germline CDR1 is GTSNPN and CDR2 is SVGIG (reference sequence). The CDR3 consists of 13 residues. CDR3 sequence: CAWSPRENYGYTF. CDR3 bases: TGTGCCTGGAGTCCCAGGGAGAACTATGGCTACACCTTC.